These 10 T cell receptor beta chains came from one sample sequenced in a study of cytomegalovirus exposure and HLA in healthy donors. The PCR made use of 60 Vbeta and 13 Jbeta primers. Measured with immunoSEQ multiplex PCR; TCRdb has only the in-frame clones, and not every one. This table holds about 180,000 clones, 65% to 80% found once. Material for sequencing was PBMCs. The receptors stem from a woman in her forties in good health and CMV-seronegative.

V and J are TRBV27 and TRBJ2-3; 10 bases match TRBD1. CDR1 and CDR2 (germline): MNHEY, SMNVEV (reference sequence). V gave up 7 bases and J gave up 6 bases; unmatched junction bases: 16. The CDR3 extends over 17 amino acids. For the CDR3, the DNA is TGTGCCAGCATTATCTTCCGGGACAGGGGTCAACTCGATACGCAGTATTTT. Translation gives CASIIFRDRGQLDTQYF.

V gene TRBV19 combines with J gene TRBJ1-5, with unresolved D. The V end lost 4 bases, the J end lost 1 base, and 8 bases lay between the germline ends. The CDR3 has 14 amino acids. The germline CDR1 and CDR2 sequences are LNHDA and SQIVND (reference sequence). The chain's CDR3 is CASSTLESNQPQHF. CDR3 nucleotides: TGTGCCAGTAGTACCTTAGAGAGCAATCAGCCCCAGCATTTT.

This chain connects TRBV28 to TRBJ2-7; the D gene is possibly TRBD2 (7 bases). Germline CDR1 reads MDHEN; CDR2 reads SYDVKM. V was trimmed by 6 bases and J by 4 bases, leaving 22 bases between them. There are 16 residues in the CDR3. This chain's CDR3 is CASSLMGGGSRYEQYF. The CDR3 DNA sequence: TGTGCCAGCAGCCTTATGGGGGGCGGGAGTAGGTACGAGCAGTACTTC. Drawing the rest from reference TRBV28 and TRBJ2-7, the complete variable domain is DVKVTQSSRYLVKRTGEKVFLECVQDMDHENMFWYRQDPGLGLRLIYFSYDVKMKEKGDIPEGYSVSREKKERFSLILESASTNQTSMYLCASSLMGGGSRYEQYFGPGTRLTVT.

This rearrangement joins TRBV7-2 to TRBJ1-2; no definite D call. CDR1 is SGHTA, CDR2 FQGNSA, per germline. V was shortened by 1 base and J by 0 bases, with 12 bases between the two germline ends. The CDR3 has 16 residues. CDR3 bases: TGTGCCAGCAGCTTAGTTCGGGGTTCAGCTAACTATGGCTACACCTTC. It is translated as CASSLVRGSANYGYTF.

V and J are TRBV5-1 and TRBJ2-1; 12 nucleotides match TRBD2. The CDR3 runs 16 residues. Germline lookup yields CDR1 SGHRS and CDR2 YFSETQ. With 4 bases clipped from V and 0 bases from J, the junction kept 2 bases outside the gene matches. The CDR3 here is CASSLTSGSSYNEQFF. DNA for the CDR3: TGCGCCAGCAGCCTGACTAGCGGGAGCTCCTACAATGAGCAGTTCTTC.

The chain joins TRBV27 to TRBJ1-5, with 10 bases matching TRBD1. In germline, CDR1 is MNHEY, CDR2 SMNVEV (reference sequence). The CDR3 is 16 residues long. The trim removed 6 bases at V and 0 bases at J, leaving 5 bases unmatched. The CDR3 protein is CASSPDRGYSNQPQHF. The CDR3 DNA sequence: TGTGCCAGCAGCCCGGACAGGGGGTATAGCAATCAGCCCCAGCATTTT.

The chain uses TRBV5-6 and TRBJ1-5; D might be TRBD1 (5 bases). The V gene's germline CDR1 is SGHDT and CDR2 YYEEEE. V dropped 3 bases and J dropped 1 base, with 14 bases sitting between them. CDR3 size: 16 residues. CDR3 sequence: CASSSTGRASNQPQHF. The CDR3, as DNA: TGTGCCAGCAGCTCCACCGGCAGGGCAAGCAATCAGCCCCAGCATTTT.

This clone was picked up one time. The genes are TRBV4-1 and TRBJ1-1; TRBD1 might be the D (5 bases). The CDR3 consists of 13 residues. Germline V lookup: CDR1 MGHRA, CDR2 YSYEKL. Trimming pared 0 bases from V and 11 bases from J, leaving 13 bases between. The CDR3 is CASSQEGRVGAFF. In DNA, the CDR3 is TGCGCCAGCAGCCAAGAGGGGCGCGTCGGGGCTTTCTTT.

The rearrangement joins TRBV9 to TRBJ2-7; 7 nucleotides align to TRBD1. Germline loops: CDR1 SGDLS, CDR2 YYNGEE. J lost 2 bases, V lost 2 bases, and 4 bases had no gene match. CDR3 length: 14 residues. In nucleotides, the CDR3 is TGTGCCAGCAGCGTCCTGGGGACAGCCTACGAGCAGTACTTC. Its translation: CASSVLGTAYEQYF.

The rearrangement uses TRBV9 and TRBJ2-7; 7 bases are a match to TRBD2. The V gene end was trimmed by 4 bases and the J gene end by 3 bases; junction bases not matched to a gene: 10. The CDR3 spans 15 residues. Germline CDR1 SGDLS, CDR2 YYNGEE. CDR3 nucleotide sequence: TGTGCCAGCAGCCTCGAGGGAGGGGAACTCTACGAGCAGTACTTC. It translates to CASSLEGGELYEQYF.